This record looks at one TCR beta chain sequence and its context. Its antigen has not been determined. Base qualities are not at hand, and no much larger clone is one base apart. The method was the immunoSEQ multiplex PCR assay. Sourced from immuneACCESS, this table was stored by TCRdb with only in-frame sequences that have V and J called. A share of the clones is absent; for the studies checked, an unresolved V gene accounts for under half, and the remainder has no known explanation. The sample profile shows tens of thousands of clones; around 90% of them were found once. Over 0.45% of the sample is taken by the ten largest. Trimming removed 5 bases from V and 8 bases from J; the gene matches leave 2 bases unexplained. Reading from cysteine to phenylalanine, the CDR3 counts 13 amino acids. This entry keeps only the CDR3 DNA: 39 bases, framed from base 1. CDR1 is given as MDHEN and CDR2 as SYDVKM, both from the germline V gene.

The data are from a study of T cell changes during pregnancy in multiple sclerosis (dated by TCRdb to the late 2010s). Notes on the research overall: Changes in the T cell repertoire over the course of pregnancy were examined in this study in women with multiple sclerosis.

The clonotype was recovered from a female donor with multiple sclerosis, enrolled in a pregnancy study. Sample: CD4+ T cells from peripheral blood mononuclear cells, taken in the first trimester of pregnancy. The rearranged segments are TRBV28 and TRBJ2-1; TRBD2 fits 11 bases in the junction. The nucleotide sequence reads TGTGCCAGCAGTAGGACTAGCGGGTATGAGCAGTTCTTC. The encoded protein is CASSRTSGYEQFF.